One sample yielded the 30 T cell receptor beta chains listed below, sequenced in a study of CD8+ T cells in alopecia areata. The sequencing template was cDNA reverse transcribed from extracted RNA. Repertoires were generated with immunoSEQ multiplex PCR, while TCRdb's copy carries only in-frame clones and drops some. Observed are over 250,000 clones, no singletons, with the top ten taking 1.2%. Cutaneous lymph node cells were pooled, and they were sorted using CD4, CD8alpha, NKG2D, NKG2ACE and other markers. The source material was CD4+ T cells sorted from a lymph node. These receptors all stem from a C3H/HeJ mouse with alopecia areata. This line is of MHC haplotype H2-k.

Turning to this clone: Each gene name is a mouse one. With the read ending 4 residues before the CDR3 end, the germline J gene is used to fill in that end. The V gene is TRBV1, the J gene TRBJ2-7, with 10 nucleotides matching TRBD1. The CDR3 sequence is 15 residues long. The germline gives CDR1 NSQYPW, CDR2 LRSPGD (reference sequence). The DNA read from the CDR3 is TGCACCTGCAGTGGGGCGGGACAGGGGAGGGAT. Its protein product is CTCSGAGQGRD. The full CDR3 reads CTCSGAGQGRDEQYF.

In this sample, this clone turned up a few times. This may be a read error: a much more frequent sequence differs by one nucleotide. Germline and genes: mouse. The CDR3 spells CASSSGTANTEVFF. The sequenced part of the CDR3 DNA is TGTGCCAGCAGCTCCGGGACAGCAAACACA. The chain couples TRBV4 to TRBJ1-1, with 7 positions matching TRBD1. The CDR3 end is not reached by the read, which stops 4 residues before it; the germline J gene fills it in. CDR3 size: 14 residues. The V gene end was trimmed by 4 bases and the J gene end by 0 bases; junction bases not matched to a gene: 2. Germline-derived CDR1 and CDR2 are LGHDT and YNNKQL (reference sequence).

Note on this clone: Germline and genes here are mouse. The missing CDR3 end, 4 residues past where the read stops, is filled in from the germline J gene. The identical CDR3 is also encoded by other nucleotide sequences in the sample. The chain has TRBV13-3 and TRBJ2-1, with 7 bases that match TRBD2. The V segment lost 3 bases and the J segment 0 bases; nucleotides outside the gene matches: 3. This CDR3 comprises 15 residues. CDR1 is NNHDY and CDR2 is SYVADS in the germline V gene. The CDR3 spells CASSGLGANYAEQFF. Incomplete CDR3 DNA: TGTGCCAGCAGTGGACTGGGAGCTAACTATGCT.

As concerns this clone: Genes and germline come from the mouse. The read ends 4 residues shy of where the CDR3 ends; the end is completed using the germline J gene. The chain has TRBV19 and TRBJ2-1; 10 bases are shared with TRBD2. Germline values: CDR1 FNHDT, CDR2 SITEND (reference sequence). The CDR3 sequence is 14 residues long. CDR3 DNA, as far as it was read: TGTGCCAGCAGTCTTCCGGACTGGGGGGCT. Translated, it gives CASSLPDWGA. The full CDR3 protein is CASSLPDWGAEQFF.

Worth noting for this clone: The listed genes are named as in mouse. The CDR3 is cut off 4 residues early in the read; its end comes from the germline J gene. This rearrangement joins TRBV13-1 to TRBJ2-2; 11 bases line up with TRBD1. Germline trimming cut 5 bases from V and 6 bases from J; bases unmatched to any gene: 3. CDR1 and CDR2 from the germline V gene are NSHNY and SYGAGN. The CDR3 totals 14 residues. Here the CDR3 reads CASRPGQGAGQLYF. CDR3 bases read: TGTGCCAGCAGGCCGGGACAGGGGGCCGGG.

For this clone: Genes and germline come from the mouse. The same CDR3 is also encoded by other DNA sequences in this sample. The CDR3 loop reads CTCSAGRGYAEQFF. The CDR3 bases that were read are TGCACCTGCAGTGCAGGGAGGGGCTATGCT. The genes are TRBV1 and TRBJ2-1, with D possibly matching TRBD1 (5 bases). The DNA ends 4 residues before the CDR3 does, and the rest of the CDR3 is filled in from the germline J gene. This CDR3 is 14 amino acids long. Germline V gene sequence: CDR1 NSQYPW, CDR2 LRSPGD (reference sequence). The germline V and J ends were trimmed by 1 base and 3 bases, with 7 bases remaining between them. The complete variable domain, with remaining parts taken from reference TRBV1 and TRBJ2-1, reads VTLLEQNPRWRLVPRGQAVNLRCILKNSQYPWMSWYQQDLQKQLQWLFTLRSPGDKEVKSLPGADYLATRVTDTELRLQVANMSQGRTLYCTCSAGRGYAEQFFGPGTRLTVL.

This clone was counted between two and nine times. Gene labels here are mouse ones. The read finishes 4 residues shy of the CDR3 end, and the germline J gene is used to complete it. Other DNA variants within this sample encode the same CDR3. The V and J genes are TRBV19 and TRBJ2-2; D may be TRBD1 (5 bases). CDR3 length: 14 amino acids. Germline assignment: CDR1 FNHDT and CDR2 SITEND (reference sequence). The V gene lost 5 bases and the J gene lost 0 bases, with 8 bases spanning the gap. The CDR3 DNA, read in part, is TGTGCCAGCAGGGACAAAGCAAACACCGGG. This sequence encodes CASRDKANTG. The CDR3 in full is CASRDKANTGQLYF.

About this clone itself: Any gene name here is a mouse gene name. Incomplete CDR3 DNA: TGTGCCAGCAGCTTAGAATGGGTGAGTCAAAAC. Its protein product is CASSLEWVSQN. The full CDR3 reads CASSLEWVSQNTLYF. The rearrangement links TRBV3 to TRBJ2-4; D call uncertain. The read finishes 4 residues shy of the CDR3 end, and the germline J gene is used to complete it. This CDR3 comprises 15 residues. Trimming stripped 1 base from V and 0 bases from J, with 8 bases between. Germline V lookup: CDR1 SNHLY, CDR2 FYNGKV (reference sequence).

In this sample, this clone turned up a few times. Mouse names are used for the genes. The CDR3 extends 4 residues past the end of the read, so its final part is completed from the germline J gene. The V call is TRBV13-3, the J call TRBJ2-3, with D perhaps TRBD1 (7 bases). The CDR3 contains 15 residues. Trimming pared 0 bases from V and 3 bases from J, leaving 11 bases between. CDR1 and CDR2 from the germline V gene are NNHDY and SYVADS. The part of the CDR3 DNA that was read is TGTGCCAGCAGTGATGAGAGGGGGCGCGCAGAA. It is translated as CASSDERGRAE. The CDR3 in its entirety is CASSDERGRAETLYF.

Points on this clone: Mouse gene names and germline throughout. The sequenced fragment ends 4 residues before the CDR3 boundary, so the rest is inferred from the germline J gene. The V call is TRBV31, the J call TRBJ1-2; 7 bases fit TRBD1. V shed 0 bases, J shed 4 bases, and the junction held 5 bases outside the gene matches. The CDR3 totals 14 residues. Germline V lookup: CDR1 GKSSPN, CDR2 SITVG. This CDR3 is CAWSLHRGGSDYTF. CDR3 bases read: TGTGCCTGGAGTCTTCACAGGGGAGGCTCC.

Worth noting for this clone: The gene symbols are mouse symbols. The missing CDR3 end, 4 residues past where the read stops, is filled in from the germline J gene. The chain has TRBV13-3 and TRBJ2-2; 7 bases fit TRBD1. Germline V lookup: CDR1 NNHDY, CDR2 SYVADS. The CDR3 spans 14 residues. J gave up 4 bases and V 5 bases, and 5 bases lay outside the gene matches. The part of the CDR3 DNA that was read is TGTGCCAGCAGAAGACAGGGAACCACCGGG. Translated, it gives CASRRQGTTG. The whole CDR3 is CASRRQGTTGQLYF.

This clone came up a few times. Gene names are mouse gene names. The read terminates 4 residues ahead of where the CDR3 ends, so the germline J gene completes it. The rearrangement links TRBV5 to TRBJ2-1; 11 bases agree with TRBD2. This CDR3 contains 15 residues. Germline CDR1 LGHNA, CDR2 YNLKQL (reference sequence). The sequenced part of the CDR3 DNA is TGTGCCAGCAGCCATATGGACTGGGGGGACGCT. Amino acids: CASSHMDWGDA. The whole CDR3 protein reads CASSHMDWGDAEQFF.

On this clone itself: All gene names here are mouse names. The DNA ends 4 residues before the CDR3 does, and the rest of the CDR3 is filled in from the germline J gene. The gene calls are TRBV17 and TRBJ2-1; the D gene is possibly TRBD2 (5 bases). This CDR3 has 15 residues. The germline CDR1 and CDR2 sequences are MNHDT and YYDKIL. Trimming stripped 1 base from V and 0 bases from J, with 7 bases between. The CDR3 bases that were read are TGTGCTAGCAGTAGAGGGACTTATAACTATGCT. It translates to CASSRGTYNYA. The full CDR3 protein reads CASSRGTYNYAEQFF.

The table lists this clone with a few counts. Gene names and germline match the mouse. The read falls 4 residues short of the CDR3 end, and the missing part is taken from the germline J gene. This sequence joins TRBV19 and TRBJ2-7, with D perhaps TRBD2 (6 bases). Germline CDR1 is FNHDT and CDR2 is SITEND (reference sequence). The length of the CDR3 is 13 residues. The CDR3 bases that were read are TGTGCCAGCAGTATTTCTGGGGCGGAT. Its protein product is CASSISGAD. The CDR3, in full, reads CASSISGADEQYF.

In regard to this clone: Mouse names are used for the genes. The read ends 4 residues shy of where the CDR3 ends; the end is completed using the germline J gene. The chain carries TRBV19 and TRBJ2-4, with 7 bases that match TRBD1. Germline lookup yields CDR1 FNHDT and CDR2 SITEND (reference sequence). The CDR3 length is 13 residues. CDR3 residues: CASRTGTENTLYF. Partial CDR3 DNA: TGTGCCAGCAGGACCGGGACAGAAAAC.

As regards this clone: The germline and genes are mouse ones. Incomplete CDR3 DNA: TGTGCCAGCAGCCAAGTCACAGGGGGGAACACA. Translating it yields CASSQVTGGNT. The entire CDR3 is CASSQVTGGNTEVFF. The chain links TRBV5 to TRBJ1-1; TRBD1 matches 8 bases. The read finishes 4 residues shy of the CDR3 end, and the germline J gene is used to complete it. The ends lost 1 base at V and 1 base at J; junction bases unmatched: 2. The germline gives CDR1 LGHNA, CDR2 YNLKQL (reference sequence). The CDR3 is 15 residues long.

This clone was seen only a few times. The gene names given are mouse names. The CDR3 end falls 3 residues outside the read, so it is completed with the germline J gene. The rearrangement uses TRBV13-1 and TRBJ1-6; 11 bases are shared with TRBD1. TRBJ1-6 counts as an open reading frame of uncertain function. The CDR3 has 18 amino acids. V lost 5 bases, J lost 0 bases, and 7 bases stayed unmatched. Germline V gene data show CDR1 as NSHNY and CDR2 as SYGAGN. This CDR3 reads CASRKGTGGNSYNSPLYF. Partial CDR3 DNA: TGTGCCAGCAGGAAAGGGACAGGGGGAAATTCCTATAATTCGCCC.

Details on this clone: Genes here carry mouse names. The CDR3 end lies 4 residues beyond the end of the read and is filled in from the germline J gene. This chain uses TRBV31 with TRBJ2-2; possible D gene TRBD2, 5 bases. Germline V gene data show CDR1 as GKSSPN and CDR2 as SITVG. V lost 3 bases, J lost 0 bases, and 11 bases lay in between. The CDR3 runs to 15 residues. CDR3 loop: CAWSPLGANTGQLYF. CDR3 DNA (partial): TGTGCCTGGAGCCCCCTTGGGGCAAACACCGGG.

This clone showed up just a few times. Gene names refer to mouse genes. The read is 4 residues too short to cover the CDR3 end, so that end is filled in from the germline J gene. This chain joins TRBV29 and TRBJ2-2; 8 bases are a match to TRBD1. The CDR3 has 15 residues. CDR1 MSHET and CDR2 SYDVDS come from the germline V gene. V lost 5 bases, J lost 3 bases, and 5 bases stayed unmatched. The covered CDR3 bases are TGTGCTAGCAGTCCCCACAGGGGGGACACCGGG. It yields the protein CASSPHRGDTG. The full CDR3 protein reads CASSPHRGDTGQLYF.

This clone was picked up a small number of times. Gene and germline names: mouse. The sequenced fragment ends 3 residues before the CDR3 boundary, so the rest is inferred from the germline J gene. V is TRBV13-1 and J is TRBJ1-6; 8 bases match TRBD1. TRBJ1-6 is recorded as an ORF, its role being uncertain. The ends lost 8 bases at V and 7 bases at J; junction bases unmatched: 5. The CDR3 is 13 amino acids. Germline CDR1 reads NSHNY; CDR2 reads SYGAGN. The part of the CDR3 DNA that was read is TGTGCCAGTAACAGGGGGAGCAATTCGCCC. Encoded protein: CASNRGSNSP. The complete CDR3 sequence is CASNRGSNSPLYF.

A note on this clone: Gene labels here are mouse ones. Sequencing ends 4 residues short of the CDR3 end; the germline J gene provides the rest. Different DNA sequences within this sample yield the same CDR3. The rearrangement uses TRBV31 and TRBJ2-7; 9 positions agree with TRBD2. V lost 0 bases and J lost 0; bases outside the gene matches: 3. The CDR3 sequence is 15 residues long. Germline loops: CDR1 GKSSPN, CDR2 SITVG. The CDR3 loop reads CAWSLLGGSSYEQYF. The part of the CDR3 DNA that was read is TGTGCCTGGAGTCTTCTGGGGGGGAGCTCCTAT.

This clone was seen a handful of times. Gene names are the mouse ones. With the read ending 4 residues before the CDR3 end, the germline J gene is used to fill in that end. The same CDR3 also results from other DNA sequences found in this sample. The chain combines TRBV14 with TRBJ2-5; TRBD2 might be the D (6 bases). CDR1 SGHDT and CDR2 FRDEAV come from the germline V gene. V lost 2 bases, J lost 1 base, and 8 bases lay in between. This CDR3 comprises 14 residues. Partial CDR3 DNA: TGTGCCAGCAGTTTGGGGGGAGACCAAGAC. This codes for CASSLGGDQD. The entire CDR3 protein reads CASSLGGDQDTQYF.

This clone was counted between two and nine times. These gene names are mouse names. The sequenced fragment ends 4 residues before the CDR3 boundary, so the rest is inferred from the germline J gene. The sample carries other DNA sequences with the same CDR3. The chain joins TRBV13-2 to TRBJ2-7, with 7 bases that match TRBD1. The CDR3 is 13 amino acids. V shed 5 bases and J 1 base; nucleotides not matched to a gene: 3. CDR1 NNHNN and CDR2 SYGAGS come from the germline V gene (reference sequence). CDR3 DNA, as far as it was read: TGTGCCAGCGGCGAACAGGGGTCCTAT. This sequence encodes CASGEQGSY. The complete CDR3 reads CASGEQGSYEQYF.

This clone turned up a few times. Given a much more abundant clone one base away, this may be a read error. Gene labels here are mouse ones. The DNA ends 4 residues before the CDR3 does, and the rest of the CDR3 is filled in from the germline J gene. Other DNA sequences within the sample encode an identical CDR3. J is TRBJ2-7 and V is TRBV19; possible D gene TRBD1, 5 bases. The CDR3 extends over 12 amino acids. The germline V and J ends were trimmed by 5 bases and 0 bases, with 6 bases remaining between them. From germline, CDR1 is FNHDT and CDR2 SITEND (reference sequence). The CDR3 loop is CASRDISYEQYF. CDR3 DNA (partial): TGTGCCAGCAGGGACATCTCCTAT.

This clone was seen a handful of times. These gene names are mouse names. The observed sequence ends 3 residues before the CDR3 terminus, with the missing tail filled in from the germline J gene. The J gene is TRBJ1-6, the V gene TRBV31; 10 nucleotides agree with TRBD1. TRBJ1-6 is noted as an ORF with a role that remains uncertain. J gave up 4 bases and V 3 bases, and 3 bases lay outside the gene matches. This CDR3 is built from 15 residues. Per germline, CDR1 GKSSPN and CDR2 SITVG. CDR3 residues: CAWRTGGAYNSPLYF. Partial CDR3 DNA: TGTGCCTGGAGGACAGGGGGCGCGTATAATTCGCCC.

With regard to this clone: All gene names here are mouse names. From the germline J gene comes the end of the CDR3, since the read stops 4 residues before it. The chain uses TRBV19 and TRBJ2-3; D is undetermined. The CDR3 is made up of 14 amino acids. The germline V gene has CDR1 FNHDT and CDR2 SITEND (reference sequence). The ends were cut back, 3 bases at V and 2 bases at J, with 10 bases in the middle. The CDR3 loop is CASSSGHAAETLYF. The part of the CDR3 DNA that was read is TGTGCCAGCAGTAGTGGTCATGCTGCAGAA.

This clone was found a few times. Germline and genes here are mouse. The read stops 4 residues short of the end of the CDR3; the missing end is completed from the germline J gene. The chain employs TRBV19 and TRBJ1-1, with D possibly matching TRBD1 (6 bases). Germline V gene data show CDR1 as FNHDT and CDR2 as SITEND (reference sequence). Trimming stripped 5 bases from V and 0 bases from J, with 11 bases between. The CDR3 consists of 14 residues. The CDR3 here is CASRIQGANTEVFF. CDR3 DNA (partial): TGTGCCAGCAGGATACAGGGTGCAAACACA.

This clone occurred a few times. Genes and germline are mouse. Read sequence stops 4 residues before the CDR3 end, and the germline J gene provides the missing end. The sample holds other DNA sequences that translate to the same CDR3. V usage is TRBV13-1 and J usage is TRBJ1-1, with TRBD1 matching over 11 bases. CDR1 is NSHNY and CDR2 is SYGAGN in the germline V gene. The CDR3 is 13 residues long. The CDR3 protein is CASNRDRGTEVFF. Partial CDR3 DNA: TGTGCCAGCAACCGGGACAGGGGGACA.

This clone occurred a few times. These gene names are mouse names. The CDR3 end is not reached by the read, which stops 4 residues before it; the germline J gene fills it in. Other DNA sequences in this specimen translate into the identical CDR3. The chain joins TRBV19 to TRBJ2-2, with 11 bases lining up with TRBD2. The CDR3 is 16 residues long. V lost 5 bases, J lost 1 base, and 4 bases stayed unmatched. Germline V lookup: CDR1 FNHDT, CDR2 SITEND (reference sequence). Partial CDR3 DNA: TGTGCCAGCAGCCCGGGGACTGGGGGAAACACCGGG. It yields the protein CASSPGTGGNTG. From start to end, the CDR3 is CASSPGTGGNTGQLYF.

This clone was recorded a few times. The gene names here belong to mouse. The read ends 4 residues shy of where the CDR3 ends; the end is completed using the germline J gene. The chain employs TRBV19 and TRBJ2-2, with TRBD1 matching over 10 bases. This CDR3 contains 14 residues. Germline CDR1 reads FNHDT; CDR2 reads SITEND (reference sequence). Losses at the gene ends were 5 bases for V and 6 bases for J; bases not matched to a gene: 4. The CDR3 protein is CASSPTGGSGQLYF. The part of the CDR3 DNA that was read is TGTGCCAGCAGCCCGACAGGGGGCTCCGGG.